A selection of T cell receptor beta chains follows, all from one sample in a study of molecular identifiers for immune sequencing clone quantification. From the PCR reads, TCRdb called clonotypes with MiXCR, one entry per CDR3 protein. The sample lists 400,000 to 600,000 distinct CDR3 sequences; 25% were seen once. Sequencing was performed on naive CD8+ T cells from blood, with Jurkat cell RNA spiked in. Receptors originate from a human donor in good health. Some libraries in this study had Jurkat cell RNA spiked in. The conserved cysteine and the conserved F or W are not part of the CDR3 here. A clone size is listed for some rows: how often the clone was seen (once, few, many), or a class if it is expanded.

>TRBV4-3|TRBJ1-3|many
ASSLAGTGNTIY
>TRBV7-9|TRBJ2-2|-
ASSSKAVGLGTGELF
>TRBV28|TRBJ2-5|-
ASSRPTERAGETQY
>TRBV7-9|TRBJ1-4|-
ASSFPADGYEKLF
>TRBV30|TRBJ1-3|few
AWSYTQGIGNTIY
>TRBV3-1|TRBJ2-2|few
ASSQDRVRPTGELF
>TRBV27|TRBJ2-7|once
ASSLSVGQGLYEQY
>TRBV4-1|TRBJ2-5|few
ASSQEPGRGPETQY
>TRBV27|TRBJ2-1|many
ASSLLGPRSYNEQF
>TRBV4-3|TRBJ2-2|-
ASSRRRGGTGELF
>TRBV5-1|TRBJ2-7|many
ASSLSGTPAYEQY
>TRBV7-8|TRBJ2-2|-
ASSLRKNTGELF
>TRBV28|TRBJ1-1|-
ASGLGQGNTEAF
>TRBV9|TRBJ2-3|-
ARSVASSRLDTQY
>TRBV15|TRBJ2-1|many
ATSRRTGDEQF
>TRBV7-3|TRBJ2-1|many
ASSSQAGGPDEQF
>TRBV7-9|TRBJ1-1|many
ASSRPGLGTEAF
>TRBV24-1|TRBJ2-2|few
ATSSREGGGELF
>TRBV5-1|TRBJ2-1|-
ASSFQYETAPNEQF
>TRBV29-1|TRBJ1-4|-
SVGSGGNEKLF
>TRBV24-1|TRBJ2-2|few
ATSDLRAGAITGELF
>TRBV6-6|TRBJ1-1|many
ASSGTMNTEAF
>TRBV7-9|TRBJ2-3|few
ASSTPSAHTDTQY
>TRBV4-1|TRBJ1-1|many
ASSQASGQTIRNTEAF
>TRBV6-4|TRBJ1-1|-
ASSDSTEAF
>TRBV28|TRBJ2-2|few
ASSLPLNTGELF
>TRBV27|TRBJ2-1|-
ASSPIGTGGLDSYNEQF
>TRBV7-9|TRBJ2-6|-
ASSPPGVGANVLT